The next 25 T cell receptor beta chains were all read from a single sample in a study of cytomegalovirus exposure and HLA in healthy donors. Measured with immunoSEQ multiplex PCR; TCRdb has only the in-frame clones, and not every one. The data contain roughly 60,000 clones, about 94% of them seen just once; the ten biggest clones take up under 3%. The material sequenced was PBMCs. These receptors were taken from a man aged 18 to 29 in good health and CMV-seronegative.

In this sample, this clone turned up once. This chain joins TRBV5-4 and TRBJ2-2, with TRBD2 identical over 7 bases. The germline gives CDR1 SGHNT, CDR2 YYREEE (reference sequence). The CDR3 loop spans 16 amino acids. V shed 0 bases, J shed 3 bases, and the junction held 5 bases outside the gene matches. The CDR3: CASSLESGKHTGELFF. Written as DNA, the CDR3 is TGTGCCAGCAGCTTGGAGAGCGGGAAACACACCGGGGAGCTGTTTTTT.

The chain is built from TRBV19 and TRBJ1-2; 8 bases line up with TRBD1. The CDR3 has 13 residues. Losses at the gene ends were 5 bases for V and 3 bases for J; bases not matched to a gene: 2. Germline lookup yields CDR1 LNHDA and CDR2 SQIVND (reference sequence). The CDR3 region is CASSSTGDYGYTF. The CDR3 DNA sequence: TGTGCCAGTAGTTCGACAGGGGACTATGGCTACACCTTC.

This chain connects TRBV5-1 to TRBJ2-3; tentative D call: TRBD1 (6 bases). The CDR3 consists of 19 residues. Per germline, CDR1 SGHRS and CDR2 YFSETQ. With 3 bases removed from V and 2 bases from J, the gap between germline ends came to 25 bases. The DNA of the CDR3 is TGCGCCAGCAGCTATAACAGGGATCACCAACTTCCTACCACAGATACGCAGTATTTT. Encoded protein: CASSYNRDHQLPTTDTQYF.

The chain employs TRBV12-5 and TRBJ2-7, with a tentative D call TRBD2 (7 bases). Trimming shortened V by 7 bases and J by 4 bases, and 20 bases separated the two germline ends. Per the germline V gene, CDR1 is LGHNT and CDR2 is FRNRAP. The CDR3 totals 15 residues. In DNA form, the CDR3 reads TGTGCTAGTGCCCTAGGCGGCGGGGGCATTTACGAGCAGTACTTC. Protein sequence: CASALGGGGIYEQYF.

CDR3 DNA sequence: TGCGCCAGCAGTGAACAGGGGGCGCGTGGCTACACCTTC. Translation: CASSEQGARGYTF. The chain employs TRBV10-1 and TRBJ1-2, with TRBD1 matching over 9 bases. The CDR3 is 13 residues long. CDR1 and CDR2 (germline): WNHNN, SYGVQD (reference sequence). With V trimmed by 3 bases and J by 7 bases, 3 bases remained unmatched.

The rearrangement joins TRBV9 to TRBJ1-1; D gene ambiguous. V lost 1 base to trimming and J lost 5 bases, with 15 bases between them. The germline V gene encodes CDR1 SGDLS and CDR2 YYNGEE. The CDR3 runs 15 residues. The CDR3 nucleotides are TGTGCCAGCAGCGTAATGACGGGGATGAGAACTGAAGCTTTCTTT. This sequence encodes CASSVMTGMRTEAFF.

The rearrangement links TRBV28 to TRBJ2-1; D not certain. The CDR3 extends over 12 amino acids. V was shortened by 3 bases and J by 9 bases, with 9 bases between the two germline ends. CDR1 and CDR2 from the germline V gene are MDHEN and SYDVKM. CDR3 coding DNA: TGTGCCAGCAGTTTTGAGTATGGTGAGCAGTTCTTC. It specifies CASSFEYGEQFF. The full variable domain, completed using reference TRBV28 and TRBJ2-1, is DVKVTQSSRYLVKRTGEKVFLECVQDMDHENMFWYRQDPGLGLRLIYFSYDVKMKEKGDIPEGYSVSREKKERFSLILESASTNQTSMYLCASSFEYGEQFFGPGTRLTVL.

The V gene is TRBV5-1, the J gene TRBJ2-2, with 8 bases aligning to TRBD1. The CDR3 contains 16 residues. Per germline, CDR1 SGHRS and CDR2 YFSETQ. J lost 4 bases, V lost 2 bases, and 7 bases had no gene match. CDR3 region: CASSFQGAGVTGELFF. The DNA of the CDR3 is TGCGCCAGCAGCTTTCAGGGGGCCGGGGTCACCGGGGAGCTGTTTTTT.

CDR3 sequence (DNA): TGTGCCAGCACCCTCCCATGGGGGACAGTAGGAGTTCACTATGGCTACACCTTC. Translating gives CASTLPWGTVGVHYGYTF. The chain uses TRBV7-9 and TRBJ1-2, with 7 nucleotides matching TRBD1. V lost 7 bases to trimming and J lost 3 bases; unmatched junction nucleotides: 20. The CDR3 length is 18 residues. The V gene's germline CDR1 is SEHNR and CDR2 FQNEAQ (reference sequence).

The chain links TRBV7-2 to TRBJ2-3; TRBD2 matches at 12 bases. This CDR3 comprises 15 residues. Germline V CDR1 and CDR2: SGHTA, FQGNSA. The V and J ends lost 4 bases and 4 bases, in that order; junction bases with no gene match: 3. For the CDR3, the DNA is TGTGCCAGCAGCTCTAGACTAGCGGGGGCAGATACGCAGTATTTT. It translates to CASSSRLAGADTQYF. Full variable domain (remainder filled in from reference TRBV7-2 and TRBJ2-3): GAGVSQSPSNKVTEKGKDVELRCDPISGHTALYWYRQSLGQGLEFLIYFQGNSAPDKSGLPSDRFSAERTGGSVSTLTIQRTQQEDSAVYLCASSSRLAGADTQYFGPGTRLTVL.

As regards this clone: The DNA is left out, because the CDR3 cannot be placed on it with certainty; the CDR3 is given as TCRdb lists it. The chain uses TRBV21-1 and TRBJ2-4; the table's D call, TRBD2, has no DNA check behind it. TRBV21-1 is a documented pseudogene. The length of the CDR3 is 18 amino acids, counting both ends. This chain's CDR3 is CASSKALVGEGAKNIQYF.

J is TRBJ2-7 and V is TRBV7-2; TRBD2 matches 10 bases. The CDR3 covers 14 residues. Germline values: CDR1 SGHTA, CDR2 FQGNSA. With 2 bases clipped from V and 7 bases from J, the junction kept 5 bases outside the gene matches. In DNA form, the CDR3 reads TGTGCCAGCAGCTTAAGGGGACTAGCGCGGGAGCAGTACTTC. Encoded protein: CASSLRGLAREQYF.

The rearrangement uses TRBV7-2 and TRBJ2-1, with TRBD2 as a possible D gene (6 bases). The CDR3 is 19 residues long. Per the germline V gene, CDR1 is SGHTA and CDR2 is FQGNSA. Between the trimmed V and J ends, which lost 2 bases and 5 bases, there was a span of 25 bases. The CDR3, as DNA: TGTGCCAGCAGCTTATCGTCCTATTGGGCGGGGCCAGGACACAATGAGCAGTTCTTC. As protein: CASSLSSYWAGPGHNEQFF.

The chain is built from TRBV7-2 and TRBJ2-7, with no clear D. The germline V and J ends were trimmed by 1 base and 6 bases, with 13 bases remaining between them. This CDR3 has 14 amino acids. Germline CDR1 SGHTA, CDR2 FQGNSA. The CDR3: CASSLGVPPSEQYF. In DNA form, the CDR3 reads TGTGCCAGCAGCTTAGGCGTCCCCCCGAGCGAGCAGTACTTC.

The chain uses TRBV10-3 and TRBJ2-7; 9 bases fit TRBD1. The CDR3 runs to 13 residues. V gave up 8 bases and J gave up 5 bases; unmatched junction bases: 7. The germline V gene has CDR1 ENHRY and CDR2 SYGVKD. The chain's CDR3 is CAIGGTGFNEQYF. CDR3 bases: TGTGCCATCGGCGGGACAGGGTTCAACGAGCAGTACTTC.

V usage is TRBV19 and J usage is TRBJ1-4; 8 nucleotides match TRBD1. This CDR3 is built from 16 residues. Germline V gene data show CDR1 as LNHDA and CDR2 as SQIVND (reference sequence). V lost 6 bases, J lost 7 bases, and 13 bases stayed unmatched. This CDR3 reads CASRNDRGVGREKLFF. The CDR3 region has the DNA TGTGCCAGTAGAAACGACAGGGGTGTAGGGCGTGAAAAACTGTTTTTT.

The chain carries TRBV27 and TRBJ2-6; 16 bases are a match to TRBD2. Germline V lookup: CDR1 MNHEY, CDR2 SMNVEV (reference sequence). The V gene end was trimmed by 3 bases and the J gene end by 4 bases; junction bases not matched to a gene: 6. This CDR3 region has 19 residues. This CDR3 is CASSFYGTSGRGGANVLTF. The CDR3 DNA reads TGTGCCAGCAGTTTTTATGGGACTAGCGGGAGGGGAGGGGCCAACGTCCTGACTTTC.

CDR3 DNA: TGTGCCAGCAGTTCTTGGGGACAGGGCTTCTATGGCTACACCTTC. It yields the protein CASSSWGQGFYGYTF. The rearrangement links TRBV28 to TRBJ1-2; 9 bases are shared with TRBD1. The CDR3 is made up of 15 amino acids. V dropped 4 bases and J dropped 4; count of bases not matched to a gene: 7. Looked up from germline, CDR1 is MDHEN and CDR2 is SYDVKM.

V is TRBV7-2 and J is TRBJ2-7; 11 nucleotides align to TRBD2. V shed 5 bases, J shed 4 bases, and the junction held 19 bases outside the gene matches. CDR1 is SGHTA, CDR2 FQGNSA, per germline. CDR3 length: 19 amino acids. CDR3 amino acids: CASSPELAGASLGDYEQYF. In DNA, the CDR3 is TGTGCCAGCAGCCCCGAACTAGCGGGAGCCTCCCTAGGGGATTACGAGCAGTACTTC.

The rearrangement links TRBV5-4 to TRBJ1-4, with D possibly being TRBD1 (6 bases). V dropped 0 bases and J dropped 8 bases, with 14 bases sitting between them. The CDR3 sequence is 15 residues long. Germline V CDR1 and CDR2: SGHNT, YYREEE (reference sequence). CDR3 loop: CASSLAGGQNEKLFF. The CDR3 DNA reads TGTGCCAGCAGCTTGGCCGGGGGGCAAAACGAAAAACTGTTTTTT.

This sequence joins TRBV11-2 and TRBJ2-3; D is perhaps TRBD1 (6 bases). Germline V lookup: CDR1 SGHAT, CDR2 FQNNGV. This CDR3 spans 18 amino acids. Trimming removed 5 bases at V and 1 base at J, with 22 bases between. The CDR3, as DNA: TGTGCCAGCAGCGGACAGCGTCGAATGGGAGAGGGCACAGATACGCAGTATTTT. The encoded protein is CASSGQRRMGEGTDTQYF.

V and J are TRBV11-2 and TRBJ1-4; D perhaps matches TRBD1 (5 bases). The CDR3 length is 17 residues. V lost 5 bases to trimming and J lost 8 bases, with 24 bases between them. Germline V gene sequence: CDR1 SGHAT, CDR2 FQNNGV. This chain's CDR3 is CASSDRATQQWGEKLFF. As DNA, the CDR3 is TGTGCCAGCAGCGACCGCGCAACGCAACAATGGGGCGAAAAACTGTTTTTT.

This sequence joins TRBV6-1 and TRBJ1-5; D remains unclear. Germline assignment: CDR1 MNHNS and CDR2 SASEGT. V lost 4 bases and J 2 bases, leaving 12 bases between the germline ends. The CDR3 contains 15 residues. Written as DNA, the CDR3 is TGTGCCAGCAGTGGCGGGTTGTTGGGCAATCAGCCCCAGCATTTT. This encodes CASSGGLLGNQPQHF.

The chain recombines TRBV18 with TRBJ1-1, with 7 bases matching TRBD1. CDR3 size: 15 residues. The trim removed 6 bases at V and 0 bases at J, leaving 7 bases unmatched. Germline CDR1 and CDR2: KGHSH and LQKENI. This CDR3 reads CASSLQGTVNTEAFF. The CDR3 nucleotides read TGTGCCAGCTCCCTACAGGGGACGGTGAACACTGAAGCTTTCTTT. Using reference TRBV18 and TRBJ1-1 for the parts outside the CDR3, the full variable domain is NAGVMQNPRHLVRRRGQEARLRCSPMKGHSHVYWYRQLPEEGLKFMVYLQKENIIDESGMPKERFSAEFPKEGPSILRIQQVVRGDSAAYFCASSLQGTVNTEAFFGQGTRLTVV.

V gene TRBV5-1 combines with J gene TRBJ2-5; 8 nucleotides align to TRBD2. CDR3 length equals 14 residues. The germline CDR1 and CDR2 sequences are SGHRS and YFSETQ. The J segment lost 3 bases and the V segment lost 2 bases, leaving 3 bases of the junction unmatched. CDR3 sequence (DNA): TGCGCCAGCAGCTTAGCGGGAGAGGAAGAGACCCAGTACTTC. Its protein product is CASSLAGEEETQYF.